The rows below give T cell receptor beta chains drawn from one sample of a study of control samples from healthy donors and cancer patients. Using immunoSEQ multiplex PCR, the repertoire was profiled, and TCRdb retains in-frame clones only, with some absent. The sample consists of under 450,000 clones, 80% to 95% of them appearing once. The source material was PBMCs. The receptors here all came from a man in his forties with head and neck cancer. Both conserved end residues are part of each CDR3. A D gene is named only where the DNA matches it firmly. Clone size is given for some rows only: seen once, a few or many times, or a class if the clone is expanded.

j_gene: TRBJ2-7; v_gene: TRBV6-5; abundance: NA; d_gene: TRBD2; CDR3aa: CASSLKRGASSEQYF; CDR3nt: TGTGCCAGCAGTTTGAAGCGGGGGGCCAGCTCCGAGCAGTACTTC
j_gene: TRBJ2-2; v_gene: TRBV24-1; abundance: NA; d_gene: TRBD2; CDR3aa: CATSGGGTRTGHGELFF; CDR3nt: TGTGCCACCAGTGGTGGGGGGACTAGAACGGGACACGGGGAGCTGTTTTTT
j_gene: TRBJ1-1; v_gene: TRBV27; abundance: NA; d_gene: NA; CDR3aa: CASSAPRASAFF; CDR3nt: TGTGCCAGCAGTGCTCCTAGGGCATCGGCTTTCTTT
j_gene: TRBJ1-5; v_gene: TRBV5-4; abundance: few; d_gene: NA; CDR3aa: CASSLGGSNQPQHF; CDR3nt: TGTGCCAGCAGCTTGGGGGGGTCCAATCAGCCCCAGCATTTT
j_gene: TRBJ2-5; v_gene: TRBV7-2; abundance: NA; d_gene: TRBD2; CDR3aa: CASNQAGGIETQYF; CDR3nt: TGTGCCAGCAATCAAGCGGGGGGGATAGAGACCCAGTACTTC
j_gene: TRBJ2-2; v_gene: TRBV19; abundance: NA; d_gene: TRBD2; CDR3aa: CASTSQAGGTGELFF; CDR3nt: TGTGCCAGTACCTCCCAAGCGGGAGGGACCGGGGAGCTGTTTTTT
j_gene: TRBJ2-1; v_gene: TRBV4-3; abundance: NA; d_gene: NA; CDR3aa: CASSQDLGPSNEQFF; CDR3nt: TGCGCCAGCAGCCAAGATTTAGGCCCTTCCAATGAGCAGTTCTTC
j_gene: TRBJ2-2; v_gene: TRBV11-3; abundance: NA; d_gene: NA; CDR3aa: CASSLDRITGELFF; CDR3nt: TGTGCCAGCAGCTTAGATCGAATCACCGGGGAGCTGTTTTTT
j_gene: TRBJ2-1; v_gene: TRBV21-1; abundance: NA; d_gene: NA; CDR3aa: CASGGGGGTYNEQFF; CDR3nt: TGTGCCAGCGGTGGGGGTGGCGGAACCTACAATGAGCAGTTCTTC
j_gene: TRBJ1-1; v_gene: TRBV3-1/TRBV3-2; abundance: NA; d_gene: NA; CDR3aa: CASSQDPVHAEAFF; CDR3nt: TGTGCCAGCAGCCAAGACCCGGTTCACGCTGAAGCTTTCTTT
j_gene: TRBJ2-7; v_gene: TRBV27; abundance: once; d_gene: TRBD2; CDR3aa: CASSDFSGIPTYEQYF; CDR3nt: TGTGCCAGCAGCGACTTTAGCGGGATCCCTACCTACGAGCAGTACTTC
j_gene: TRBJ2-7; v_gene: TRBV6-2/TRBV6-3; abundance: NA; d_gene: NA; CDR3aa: CASSYGLAYEQYF; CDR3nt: TGTGCCAGCAGTTACGGCTTAGCCTACGAGCAGTACTTC
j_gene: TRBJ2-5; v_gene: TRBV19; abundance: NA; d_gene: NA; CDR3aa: CASSIASTLQETQYF; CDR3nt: TGTGCCAGTAGTATAGCGTCGACTCTTCAAGAGACCCAGTACTTC
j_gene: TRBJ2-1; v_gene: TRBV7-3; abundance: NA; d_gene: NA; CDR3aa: CASSPHPIGDEQFF; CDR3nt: TGTGCCAGCAGCCCCCACCCCATTGGGGATGAGCAGTTCTTC
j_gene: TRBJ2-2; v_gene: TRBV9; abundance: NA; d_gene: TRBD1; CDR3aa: CASSVRGQGAAGELFF; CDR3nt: TGTGCCAGCAGCGTAAGAGGACAGGGGGCTGCCGGGGAGCTGTTTTTT
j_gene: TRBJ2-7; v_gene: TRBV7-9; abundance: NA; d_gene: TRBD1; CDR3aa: CASSLGRQGVYEQYF; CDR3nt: TGTGCCAGCAGCTTGGGGAGACAGGGGGTCTACGAGCAGTACTTC
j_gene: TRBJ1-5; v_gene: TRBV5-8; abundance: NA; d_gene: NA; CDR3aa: CASSFYSNQPQHF; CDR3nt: TGTGCCAGCAGCTTTTATAGCAATCAGCCCCAGCATTTT
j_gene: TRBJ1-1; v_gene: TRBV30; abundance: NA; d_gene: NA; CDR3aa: CAWRMNTEACF; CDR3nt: TGTGCCTGGAGAATGAACACTGAAGCTTGCTTT
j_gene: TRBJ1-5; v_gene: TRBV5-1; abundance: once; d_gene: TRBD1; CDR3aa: CASSPTGLLSNQPQHF; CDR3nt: TGCGCCAGCAGCCCGACAGGGTTGTTGAGCAATCAGCCCCAGCATTTT
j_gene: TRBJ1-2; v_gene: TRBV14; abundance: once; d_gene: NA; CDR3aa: CASSRGLNWGDTQGYGYTF; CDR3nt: TGTGCCAGCAGCCGAGGCCTTAACTGGGGGGACACCCAGGGGTATGGCTACACCTTC
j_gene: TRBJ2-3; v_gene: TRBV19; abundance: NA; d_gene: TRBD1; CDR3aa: CASSTLTGSLTDTQYF; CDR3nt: TGTGCCAGTAGTACACTGACAGGGAGTTTAACAGATACGCAGTATTTT
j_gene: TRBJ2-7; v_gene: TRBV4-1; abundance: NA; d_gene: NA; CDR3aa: CASSRVGGESGTYEQYF; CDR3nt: TGCGCCAGCAGTCGTGTGGGGGGCGAAAGCGGGACCTACGAGCAGTACTTC
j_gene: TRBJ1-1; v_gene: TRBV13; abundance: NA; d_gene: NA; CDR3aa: CASSLQGRGTEAFF; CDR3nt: TGTGCCAGCAGCTTACAGGGACGGGGCACTGAAGCTTTCTTT